This TCR beta chain originates from a study of T cells after posttransplantation cyclophosphamide. Findings and limits, study-wide: Later post-transplant blood repertoires were often dominated by donor CD8+ memory clones. Recipient CMV seropositivity and CMV reactivation strongly tracked TRB clonality.

A remark on this clone: The antigen is undetermined.

A marrow graft followed busulfan-fludarabine conditioning, with cyclophosphamide on days +3 and +4. Trimming at V came to 0 bases and at J to 5 bases, leaving 2 bases not matched to a gene. This CDR3 comprises 14 residues. Germline CDR1 reads SGHTS; CDR2 reads YDEGEE. Assay used: immunoSEQ multiplex PCR; TCRdb lists only in-frame clones, some missing. The data contain roughly 17,000 clones, roughly 81% of them singletons. This TCR came from a female patient between 35 and 55 years old who received an allogeneic stem cell transplant from a related donor, was CMV-positive, and had no GVHD. Some T cells may be the graft donor's. V usage is TRBV5-8 and J usage is TRBJ1-1; 9 bases match TRBD1. The material sequenced was CD8+ T cells sorted from PBMCs, taken just over 1,900 days after a stem cell transplant with posttransplant cyclophosphamide. The CDR3 nucleotides read TGTGCCAGCAGCTTGGGACAGGGGGAAACTGAAGCTTTCTTT. Its protein is CASSLGQGETEAFF.